This T cell receptor (beta chain) derives from a study of beta chain features in type 1 diabetes. In the study overall: Patients looked much like healthy donors when it came to age, gender and cell yields.

The CDR3 covers 15 residues. Germline assignment: CDR1 KGHSH and CDR2 LQKENI. Trimming pared 2 bases from V and 6 bases from J, leaving 14 bases between. Expressed TCRB transcripts were sequenced because the entire RNA isolate underwent reverse transcription. Repertoires were generated with immunoSEQ multiplex PCR, while TCRdb's copy carries only in-frame clones and drops some. The sample lists around 70,000 clones; about 48% were seen once. Study results and limitations: Significant though moderate, a shortening of TCRB CDR3s appeared in all four CD4+ subsets of Type 1 diabetes patients. The naive, central memory and Treg TCRB repertoires of patients appeared to be more similar to one another than those of healthy donors.

Turning to this clone: Antigen: not known.

CD45RO/CCR7/CD25/CD127/CD95/CD27 separated CD4+ naive, central memory, regulatory and stem cell-like memory cells by sorting. The chain is built from TRBV18 and TRBJ2-1; D gene unclear. The sequencing sample was made of central memory CD4+ T cells from blood. The TCR originated in a man aged 25 to 45 with type 1 diabetes. CDR3 sequence reads: CASSPSLDVRNEQFF. In DNA form, the CDR3 reads TGTGCCAGCTCACCAAGCCTAGACGTTCGCAATGAGCAGTTCTTC.